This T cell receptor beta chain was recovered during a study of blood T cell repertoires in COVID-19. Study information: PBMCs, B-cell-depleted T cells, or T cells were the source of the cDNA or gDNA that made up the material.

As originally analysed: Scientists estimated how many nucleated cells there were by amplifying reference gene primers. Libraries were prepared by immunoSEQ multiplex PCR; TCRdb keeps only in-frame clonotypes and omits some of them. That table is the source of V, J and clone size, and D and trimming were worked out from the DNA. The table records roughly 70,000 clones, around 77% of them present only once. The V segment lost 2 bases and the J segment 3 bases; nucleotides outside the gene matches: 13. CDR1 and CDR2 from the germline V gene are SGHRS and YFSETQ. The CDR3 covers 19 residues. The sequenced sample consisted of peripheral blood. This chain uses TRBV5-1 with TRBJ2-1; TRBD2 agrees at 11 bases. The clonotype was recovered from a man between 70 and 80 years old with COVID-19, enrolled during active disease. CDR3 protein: CASSLPGTGTSGNYNEQFF. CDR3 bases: TGCGCCAGCAGCTTACCCGGGACAGGGACTAGCGGAAACTACAATGAGCAGTTCTTC.